Included here is one TCR beta chain sequence, with context. These data belong to a study of shared clonotypes between healthy human individuals. Study context: A couple of women and a few men aged 18 to 49 served as donors. Each donor's CD8 memory used one plate, CD8 naive two, each CD4 subset three.

Germline V lookup: CDR1 SGHTA, CDR2 FQGNSA. Trimming removed 4 bases from V and 6 bases from J; junction bases left unmatched: 2. The CDR3 consists of 14 residues. Assay used: immunoSEQ multiplex PCR; TCRdb lists only in-frame clones, some missing. The sample holds 1.6 million or so clones, around 97% seen once. Sequenced input: naive CD4+ T cells sorted from blood. The subset here: CD45RA+ positively selected. The clonotype originates from a man younger than 40 in good health. V gene TRBV7-2 combines with J gene TRBJ2-7; the match to TRBD2 covers 14 bases. This CDR3 is CASSSGLAGGEQYF. The CDR3 DNA reads TGTGCCAGCAGCTCCGGACTAGCGGGAGGCGAGCAGTACTTC. Variable domain in full (rest from reference TRBV7-2 and TRBJ2-7): GAGVSQSPSNKVTEKGKDVELRCDPISGHTALYWYRQSLGQGLEFLIYFQGNSAPDKSGLPSDRFSAERTGGSVSTLTIQRTQQEDSAVYLCASSSGLAGGEQYFGPGTRLTVT.